What follows is one T cell receptor beta chain and its context. Antigen: not known. Researchers took RNA transcripts and amplified TCR beta CDR3 regions from them. The first-round RT-PCR employed HTBI primers together with the Qiagen OneStep RT-PCR kit. A multiplex PCR was then performed as the second round. From the multiplex PCR reads, TCRdb called clonotypes with MiXCR, one entry per CDR3 protein. The table lists 1 million to 1.3 million distinct CDR3 sequences, roughly 35% of them singletons. This sample was taken from a study of Graves' ophthalmopathy and Graves' hyperthyroidism. Study outcomes and limitations: The blood repertoire also included most expanded thyroid clonotypes above 0.001 frequency.

Trimming stripped 10 bases from V and 2 bases from J, with 26 bases between. In germline, CDR1 is ENHRY, CDR2 SYGVKD. The CDR3 runs 17 residues. This receptor was identified in an adult man with Graves' hyperthyroidism. This chain uses TRBV10-3 with TRBJ1-2; the D is unclear. The sequenced sample was peripheral blood or thyroid tissue (not recorded which). The CDR3 sequence: CASSPPLHQFGNYGYTF. CDR3 in DNA: TGTGCCAGCAGCCCCCCGTTACATCAATTTGGGAACTATGGCTACACCTTC.